The subject of this entry is one TCR beta chain. Its antigen remains unknown. The germline V and J ends were trimmed by 0 bases and 3 bases, with 10 bases remaining between them. Germline V gives CDR1 DFQATT, CDR2 SNEGSKA (reference sequence). The CDR3 totals 14 residues. This specimen belongs to a study of T-cell reconstitution after alpha-beta-depleted transplantation in children. Overall study findings and caveats: From newly produced T cells came most of the T-cell counts and diversity one year after transplant. Surviving recipient T cells and intrathymic progenitors accounted for some patients' high TCRbeta diversity at day 60.

Unique molecular identifiers tagged the TCRbeta library. Using its own MiXCR run on the PCR reads, TCRdb lists one record per CDR3 protein. The data contain 540,000 or so distinct CDR3 sequences, 23% of them seen just once; the ten biggest clones take up 13% to 15%. Here the sequenced sample was PBMCs, mostly from graft donor cells, taken 360 days after TCRalphabeta/CD19-depleted stem cell transplant. The V call is TRBV20-1, the J call TRBJ2-3; D is uncertain. This TCR was sampled from a boy younger than two who had a stem cell transplant for acute myeloid leukemia, so the T cells may come from the graft donor. CDR3 sequence (DNA): TGCAGTGCTAGAGATCCCTATTTTACAGATACGCAGTATTTT. Protein: CSARDPYFTDTQYF.